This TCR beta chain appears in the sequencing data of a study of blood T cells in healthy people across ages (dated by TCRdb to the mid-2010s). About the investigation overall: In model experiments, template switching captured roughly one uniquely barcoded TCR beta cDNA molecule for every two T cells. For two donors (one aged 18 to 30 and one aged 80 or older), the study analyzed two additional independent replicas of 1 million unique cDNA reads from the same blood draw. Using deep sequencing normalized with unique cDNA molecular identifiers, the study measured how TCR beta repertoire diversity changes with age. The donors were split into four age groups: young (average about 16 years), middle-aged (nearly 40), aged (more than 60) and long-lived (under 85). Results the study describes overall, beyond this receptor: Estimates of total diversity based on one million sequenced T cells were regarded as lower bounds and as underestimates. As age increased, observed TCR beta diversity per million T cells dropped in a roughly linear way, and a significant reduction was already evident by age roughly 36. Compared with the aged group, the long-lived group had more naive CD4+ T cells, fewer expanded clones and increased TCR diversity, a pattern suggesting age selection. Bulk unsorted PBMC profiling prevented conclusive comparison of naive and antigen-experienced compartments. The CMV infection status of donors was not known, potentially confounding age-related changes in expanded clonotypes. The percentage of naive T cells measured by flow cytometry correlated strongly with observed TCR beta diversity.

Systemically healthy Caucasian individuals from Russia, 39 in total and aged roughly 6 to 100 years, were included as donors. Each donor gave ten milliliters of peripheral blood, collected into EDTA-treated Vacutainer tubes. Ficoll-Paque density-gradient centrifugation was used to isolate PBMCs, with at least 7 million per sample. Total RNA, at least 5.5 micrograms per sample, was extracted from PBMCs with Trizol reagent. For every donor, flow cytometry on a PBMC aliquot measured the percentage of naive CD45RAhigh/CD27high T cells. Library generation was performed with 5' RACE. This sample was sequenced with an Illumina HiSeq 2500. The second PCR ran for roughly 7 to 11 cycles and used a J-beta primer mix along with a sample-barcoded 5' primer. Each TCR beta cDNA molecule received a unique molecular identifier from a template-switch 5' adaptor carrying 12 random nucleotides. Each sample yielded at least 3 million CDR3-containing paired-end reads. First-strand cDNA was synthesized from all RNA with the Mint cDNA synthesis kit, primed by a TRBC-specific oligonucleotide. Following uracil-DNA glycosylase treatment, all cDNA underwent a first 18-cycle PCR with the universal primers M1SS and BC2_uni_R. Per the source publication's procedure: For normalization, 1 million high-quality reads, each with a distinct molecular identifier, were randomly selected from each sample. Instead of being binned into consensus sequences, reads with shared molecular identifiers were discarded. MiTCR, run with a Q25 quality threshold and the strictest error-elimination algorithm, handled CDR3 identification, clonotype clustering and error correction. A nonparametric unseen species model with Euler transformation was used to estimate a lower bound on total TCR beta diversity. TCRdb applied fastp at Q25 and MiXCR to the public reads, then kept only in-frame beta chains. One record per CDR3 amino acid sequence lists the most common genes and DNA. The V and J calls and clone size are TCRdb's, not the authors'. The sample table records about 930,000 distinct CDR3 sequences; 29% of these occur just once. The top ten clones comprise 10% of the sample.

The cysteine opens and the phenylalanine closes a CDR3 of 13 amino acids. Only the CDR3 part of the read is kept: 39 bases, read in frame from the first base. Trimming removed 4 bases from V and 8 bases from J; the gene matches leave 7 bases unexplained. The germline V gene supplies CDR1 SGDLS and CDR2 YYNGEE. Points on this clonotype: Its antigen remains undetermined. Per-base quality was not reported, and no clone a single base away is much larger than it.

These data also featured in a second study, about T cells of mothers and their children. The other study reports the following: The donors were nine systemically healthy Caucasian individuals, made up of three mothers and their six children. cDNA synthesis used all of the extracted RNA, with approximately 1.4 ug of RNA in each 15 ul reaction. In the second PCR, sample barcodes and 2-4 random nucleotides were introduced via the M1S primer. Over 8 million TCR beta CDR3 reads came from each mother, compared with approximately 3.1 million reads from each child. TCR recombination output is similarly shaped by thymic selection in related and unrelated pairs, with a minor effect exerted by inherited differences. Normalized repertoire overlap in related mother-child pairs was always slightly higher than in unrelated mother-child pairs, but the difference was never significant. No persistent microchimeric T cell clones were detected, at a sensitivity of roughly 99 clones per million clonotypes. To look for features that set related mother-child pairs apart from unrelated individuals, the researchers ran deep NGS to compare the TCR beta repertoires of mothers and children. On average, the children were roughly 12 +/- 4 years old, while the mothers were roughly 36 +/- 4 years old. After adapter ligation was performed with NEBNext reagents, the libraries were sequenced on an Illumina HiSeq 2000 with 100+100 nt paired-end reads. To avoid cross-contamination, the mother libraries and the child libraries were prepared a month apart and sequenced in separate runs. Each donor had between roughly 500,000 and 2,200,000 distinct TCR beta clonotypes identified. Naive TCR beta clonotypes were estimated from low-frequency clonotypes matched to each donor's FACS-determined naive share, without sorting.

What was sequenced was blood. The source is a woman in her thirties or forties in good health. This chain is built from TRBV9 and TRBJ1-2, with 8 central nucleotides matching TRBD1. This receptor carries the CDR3 CASSITGTGGYTF. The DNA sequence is TGTGCCAGCAGCATCACCGGGACAGGCGGCTACACCTTC.